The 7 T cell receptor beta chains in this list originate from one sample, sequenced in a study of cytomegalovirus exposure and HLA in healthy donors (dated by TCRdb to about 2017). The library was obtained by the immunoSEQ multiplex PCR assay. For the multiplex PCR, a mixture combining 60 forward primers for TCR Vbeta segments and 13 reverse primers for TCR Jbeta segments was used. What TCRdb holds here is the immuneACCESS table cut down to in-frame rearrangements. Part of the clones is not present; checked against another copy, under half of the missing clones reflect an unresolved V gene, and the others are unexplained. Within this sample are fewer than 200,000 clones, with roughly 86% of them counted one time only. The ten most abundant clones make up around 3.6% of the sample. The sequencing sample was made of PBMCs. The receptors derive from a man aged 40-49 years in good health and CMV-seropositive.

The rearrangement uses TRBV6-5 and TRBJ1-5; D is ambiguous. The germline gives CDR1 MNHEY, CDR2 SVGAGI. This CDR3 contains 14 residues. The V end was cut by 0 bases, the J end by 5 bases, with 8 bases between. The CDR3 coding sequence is TGTGCCAGCAGTTACTCGTTACAGCATCAGCCCCAGCATTTT. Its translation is CASSYSLQHQPQHF.

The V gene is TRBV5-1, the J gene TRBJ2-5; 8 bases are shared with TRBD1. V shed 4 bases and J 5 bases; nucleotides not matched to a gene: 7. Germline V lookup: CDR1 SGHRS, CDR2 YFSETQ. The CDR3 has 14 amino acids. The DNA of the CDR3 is TGCGCCAGCAGCAACGGACAGGGTCCGGAGACCCAGTACTTC. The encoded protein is CASSNGQGPETQYF.

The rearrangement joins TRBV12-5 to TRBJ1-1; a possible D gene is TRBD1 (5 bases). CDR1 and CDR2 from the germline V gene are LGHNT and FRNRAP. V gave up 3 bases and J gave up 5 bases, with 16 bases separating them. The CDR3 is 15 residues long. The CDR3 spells CASGFSQGITTEAFF. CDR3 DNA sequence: TGTGCTAGTGGTTTCTCCCAGGGTATAACTACTGAAGCTTTCTTT.

The CDR3 DNA follows: TGTGCCAGCAGCCTCCGGACAGGGTCTGCTGAAGCTTTCTTT. This codes for CASSLRTGSAEAFF. The chain has TRBV13 and TRBJ1-1; 8 positions agree with TRBD1. The CDR3 runs to 14 residues. The V gene's germline CDR1 is PRHDT and CDR2 FYEKMQ (reference sequence). The ends lost 5 bases at V and 6 bases at J; junction bases unmatched: 8.

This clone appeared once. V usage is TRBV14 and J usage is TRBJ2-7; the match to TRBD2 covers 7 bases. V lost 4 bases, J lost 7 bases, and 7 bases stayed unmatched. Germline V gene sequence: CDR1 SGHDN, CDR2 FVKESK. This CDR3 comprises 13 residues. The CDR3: CASSPRVREEQYF. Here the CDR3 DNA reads TGTGCCAGCAGCCCCAGGGTGCGGGAGGAGCAGTACTTC.

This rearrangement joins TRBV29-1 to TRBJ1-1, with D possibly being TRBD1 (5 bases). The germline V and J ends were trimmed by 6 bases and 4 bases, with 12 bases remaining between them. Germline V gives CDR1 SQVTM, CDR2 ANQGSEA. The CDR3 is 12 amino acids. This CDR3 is CSVRGRTTEAFF. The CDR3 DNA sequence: TGCAGCGTAAGGGGTAGGACCACTGAAGCTTTCTTT.

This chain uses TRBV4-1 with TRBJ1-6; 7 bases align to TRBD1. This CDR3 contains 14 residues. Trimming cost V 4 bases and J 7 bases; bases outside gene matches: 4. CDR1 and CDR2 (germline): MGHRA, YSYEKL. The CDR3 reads CASSRDSRNSPLHF. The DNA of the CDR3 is TGCGCCAGCAGCCGGGACAGTCGAAATTCACCCCTCCACTTT.